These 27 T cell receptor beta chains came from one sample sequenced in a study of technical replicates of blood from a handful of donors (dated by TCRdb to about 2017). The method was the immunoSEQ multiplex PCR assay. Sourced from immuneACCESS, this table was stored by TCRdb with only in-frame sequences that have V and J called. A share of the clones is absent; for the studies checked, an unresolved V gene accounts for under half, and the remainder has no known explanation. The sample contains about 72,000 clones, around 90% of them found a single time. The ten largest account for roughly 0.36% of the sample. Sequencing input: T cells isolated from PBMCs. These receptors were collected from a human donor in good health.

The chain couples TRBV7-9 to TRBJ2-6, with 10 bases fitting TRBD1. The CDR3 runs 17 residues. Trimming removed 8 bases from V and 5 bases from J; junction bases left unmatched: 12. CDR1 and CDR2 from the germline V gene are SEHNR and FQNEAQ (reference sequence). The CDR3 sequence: CASRTGDRGSWANVLTF. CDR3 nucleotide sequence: TGTGCCAGCCGGACGGGGGACAGGGGAAGCTGGGCCAACGTCCTGACTTTC. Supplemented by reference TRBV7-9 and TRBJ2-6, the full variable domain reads DTGVSQNPRHKITKRGQNVTFRCDPISEHNRLYWYRQTLGQGPEFLTYFQNEAQLEKSRLLSDRFSAERPKGSFSTLEIQRTEQGDSAMYLCASRTGDRGSWANVLTFGAGSRLTVL.

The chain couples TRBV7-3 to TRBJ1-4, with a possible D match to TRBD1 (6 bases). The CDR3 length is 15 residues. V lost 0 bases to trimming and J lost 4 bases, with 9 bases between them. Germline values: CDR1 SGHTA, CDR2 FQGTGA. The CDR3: CASSLTAGVNEKLFF. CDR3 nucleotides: TGTGCCAGCAGCTTAACGGCAGGGGTTAATGAAAAACTGTTTTTT. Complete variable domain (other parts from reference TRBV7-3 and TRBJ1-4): GAGVSQTPSNKVTEKGKYVELRCDPISGHTALYWYRQSLGQGPEFLIYFQGTGAADDSGLPNDRFFAVRPEGSVSTLKIQRTERGDSAVYLCASSLTAGVNEKLFFGSGTQLSVL.

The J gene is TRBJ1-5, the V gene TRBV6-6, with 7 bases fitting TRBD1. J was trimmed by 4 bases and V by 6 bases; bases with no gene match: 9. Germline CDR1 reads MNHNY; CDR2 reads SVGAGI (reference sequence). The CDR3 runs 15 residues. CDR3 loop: CASRPATGENQPQHF. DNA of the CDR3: TGTGCCAGCAGGCCCGCTACAGGGGAAAATCAGCCCCAGCATTTT.

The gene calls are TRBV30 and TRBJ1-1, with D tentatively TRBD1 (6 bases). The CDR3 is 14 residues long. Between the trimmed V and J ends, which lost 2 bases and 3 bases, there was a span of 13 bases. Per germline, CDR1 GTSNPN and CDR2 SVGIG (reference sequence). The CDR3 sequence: CAWSRTYRDTEAFF. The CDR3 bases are TGTGCCTGGAGTAGGACCTACAGGGACACTGAAGCTTTCTTT.

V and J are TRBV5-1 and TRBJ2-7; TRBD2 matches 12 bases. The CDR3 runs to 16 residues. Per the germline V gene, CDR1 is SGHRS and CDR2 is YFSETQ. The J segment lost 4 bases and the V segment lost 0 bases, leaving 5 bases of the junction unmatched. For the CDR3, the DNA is TGCGCCAGCAGCTTGGGGGGGACTAGCGGGCAGTACGAGCAGTACTTC. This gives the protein CASSLGGTSGQYEQYF.

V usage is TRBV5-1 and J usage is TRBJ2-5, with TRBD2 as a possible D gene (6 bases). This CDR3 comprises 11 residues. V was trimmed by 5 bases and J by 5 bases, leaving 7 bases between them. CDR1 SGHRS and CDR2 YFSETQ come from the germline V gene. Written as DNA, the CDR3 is TGCGCCAGCAGGCTAGCGGAGACCCAGTACTTC. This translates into CASRLAETQYF.

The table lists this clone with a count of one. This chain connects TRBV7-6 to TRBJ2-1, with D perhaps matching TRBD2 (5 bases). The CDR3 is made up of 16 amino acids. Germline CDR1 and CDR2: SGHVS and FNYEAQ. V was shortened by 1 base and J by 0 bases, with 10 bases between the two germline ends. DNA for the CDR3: TGTGCCAGCAGCTTAGTTAGCGTCCCCTCCTACAATGAGCAGTTCTTC. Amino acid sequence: CASSLVSVPSYNEQFF. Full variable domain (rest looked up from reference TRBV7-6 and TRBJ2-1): GAGVSQSPRYKVTKRGQDVALRCDPISGHVSLYWYRQALGQGPEFLTYFNYEAQQDKSGLPNDRFSAERPEGSISTLTIQRTEQRDSAMYRCASSLVSVPSYNEQFFGPGTRLTVL.

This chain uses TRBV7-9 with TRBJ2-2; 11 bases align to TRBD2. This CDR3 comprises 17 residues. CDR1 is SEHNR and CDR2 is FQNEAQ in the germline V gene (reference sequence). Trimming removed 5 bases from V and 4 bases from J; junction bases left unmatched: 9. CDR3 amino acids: CASSHLDLAGGTGELFF. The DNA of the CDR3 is TGTGCCAGCAGCCACCTAGACCTAGCGGGAGGCACCGGGGAGCTGTTTTTT. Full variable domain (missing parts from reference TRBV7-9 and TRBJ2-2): DTGVSQNPRHKITKRGQNVTFRCDPISEHNRLYWYRQTLGQGPEFLTYFQNEAQLEKSRLLSDRFSAERPKGSFSTLEIQRTEQGDSAMYLCASSHLDLAGGTGELFFGEGSRLTVL.

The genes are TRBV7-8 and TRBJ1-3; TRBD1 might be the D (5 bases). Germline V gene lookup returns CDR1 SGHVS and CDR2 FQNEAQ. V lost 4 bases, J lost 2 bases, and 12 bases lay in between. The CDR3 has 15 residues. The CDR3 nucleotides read TGTGCCAGCAGCTCCAGGGCTAATACTGGAAACACCATATATTTT. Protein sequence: CASSSRANTGNTIYF.

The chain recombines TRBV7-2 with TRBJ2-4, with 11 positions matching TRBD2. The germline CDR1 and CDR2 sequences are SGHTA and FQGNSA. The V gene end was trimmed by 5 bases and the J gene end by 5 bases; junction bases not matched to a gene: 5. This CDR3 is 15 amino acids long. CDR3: CASSMTSGNQNIQYF. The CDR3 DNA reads TGTGCCAGCAGCATGACTAGCGGGAACCAAAACATTCAGTACTTC.

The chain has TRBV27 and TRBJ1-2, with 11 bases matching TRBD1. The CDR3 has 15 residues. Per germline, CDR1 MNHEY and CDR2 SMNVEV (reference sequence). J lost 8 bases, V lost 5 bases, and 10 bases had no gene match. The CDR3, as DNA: TGTGCCAGCAGTGTAACCGGGACAGGGGGGGTGGGCTACACCTTC. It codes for CASSVTGTGGVGYTF.

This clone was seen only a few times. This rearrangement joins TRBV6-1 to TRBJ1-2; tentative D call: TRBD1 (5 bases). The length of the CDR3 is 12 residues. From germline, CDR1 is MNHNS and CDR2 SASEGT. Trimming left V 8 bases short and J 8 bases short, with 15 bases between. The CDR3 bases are TGTGCCAGCCAGTCACAGGCTGTCGGCTACACCTTC. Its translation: CASQSQAVGYTF.

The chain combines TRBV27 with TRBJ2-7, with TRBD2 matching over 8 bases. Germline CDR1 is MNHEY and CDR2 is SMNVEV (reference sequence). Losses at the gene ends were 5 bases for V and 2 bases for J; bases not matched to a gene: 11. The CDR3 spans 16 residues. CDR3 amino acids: CASSPSLGLVPYEQYF. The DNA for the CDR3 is TGTGCCAGCAGTCCATCCCTGGGACTAGTGCCCTACGAGCAGTACTTC.

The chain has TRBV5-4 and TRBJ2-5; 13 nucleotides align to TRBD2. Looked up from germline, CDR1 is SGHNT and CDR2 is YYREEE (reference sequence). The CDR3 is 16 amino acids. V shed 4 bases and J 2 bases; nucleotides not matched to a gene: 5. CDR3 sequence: CASSRGLAGAQETQYF. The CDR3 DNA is TGTGCCAGCAGCCGCGGACTAGCGGGGGCTCAAGAGACCCAGTACTTC. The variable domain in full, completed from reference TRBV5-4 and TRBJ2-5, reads ETGVTQSPTHLIKTRGQQVTLRCSSQSGHNTVSWYQQALGQGPQFIFQYYREEENGRGNFPPRFSGLQFPNYSSELNVNALELDDSALYLCASSRGLAGAQETQYFGPGTRLLVL.

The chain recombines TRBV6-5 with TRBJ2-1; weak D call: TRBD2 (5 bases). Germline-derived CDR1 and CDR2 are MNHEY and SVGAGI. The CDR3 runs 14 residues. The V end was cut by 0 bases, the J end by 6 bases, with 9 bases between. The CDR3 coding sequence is TGTGCCAGCAGTTACTCGACCGGGGTCAATGAGCAGTTCTTC. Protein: CASSYSTGVNEQFF.

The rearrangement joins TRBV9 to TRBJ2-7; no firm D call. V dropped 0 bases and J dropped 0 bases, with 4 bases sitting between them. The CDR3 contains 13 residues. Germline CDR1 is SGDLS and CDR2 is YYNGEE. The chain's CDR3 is CASSVDSSYEQYF. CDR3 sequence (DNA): TGTGCCAGCAGCGTAGATAGCTCCTACGAGCAGTACTTC.

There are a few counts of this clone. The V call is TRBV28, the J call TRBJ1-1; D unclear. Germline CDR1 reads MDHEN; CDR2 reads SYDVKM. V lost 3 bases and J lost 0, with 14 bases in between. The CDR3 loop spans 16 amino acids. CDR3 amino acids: CASSFLRRGMNTEAFF. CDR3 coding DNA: TGTGCCAGCAGTTTCCTTAGGCGGGGAATGAACACTGAAGCTTTCTTT.

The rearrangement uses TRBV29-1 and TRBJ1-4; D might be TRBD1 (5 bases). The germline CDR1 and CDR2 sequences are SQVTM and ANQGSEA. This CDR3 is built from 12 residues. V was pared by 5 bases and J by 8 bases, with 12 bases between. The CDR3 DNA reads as TGCAGCGTTCTCCAGGGTTACGAAAAACTGTTTTTT. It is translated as CSVLQGYEKLFF.

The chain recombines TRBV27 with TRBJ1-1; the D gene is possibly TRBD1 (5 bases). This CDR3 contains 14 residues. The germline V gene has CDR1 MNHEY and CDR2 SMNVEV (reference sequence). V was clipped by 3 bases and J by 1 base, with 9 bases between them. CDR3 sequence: CASSLLGPNTEAFF. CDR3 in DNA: TGTGCCAGCAGTTTGCTGGGGCCGAACACTGAAGCTTTCTTT.

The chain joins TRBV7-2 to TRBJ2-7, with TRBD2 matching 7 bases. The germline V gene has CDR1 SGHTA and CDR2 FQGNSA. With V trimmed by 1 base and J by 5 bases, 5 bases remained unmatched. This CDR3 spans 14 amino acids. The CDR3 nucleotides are TGTGCCAGCAGCTTAGAGGCGGGAGTTAACGAGCAGTACTTC. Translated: CASSLEAGVNEQYF.

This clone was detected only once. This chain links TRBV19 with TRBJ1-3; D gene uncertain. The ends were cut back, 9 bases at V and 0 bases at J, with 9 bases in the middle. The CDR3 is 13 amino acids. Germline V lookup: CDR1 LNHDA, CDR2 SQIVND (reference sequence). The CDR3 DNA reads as TGTGCCAGCCGCAGGTCCTCTGGAAACACCATATATTTT. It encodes CASRRSSGNTIYF.

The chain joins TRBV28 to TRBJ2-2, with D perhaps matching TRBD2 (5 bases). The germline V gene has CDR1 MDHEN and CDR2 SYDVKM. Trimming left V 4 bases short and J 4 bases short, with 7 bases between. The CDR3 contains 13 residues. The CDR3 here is CASSSEVTGELFF. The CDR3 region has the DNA TGTGCCAGCAGTTCGGAGGTCACCGGGGAGCTGTTTTTT. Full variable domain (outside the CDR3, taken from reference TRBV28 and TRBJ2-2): DVKVTQSSRYLVKRTGEKVFLECVQDMDHENMFWYRQDPGLGLRLIYFSYDVKMKEKGDIPEGYSVSREKKERFSLILESASTNQTSMYLCASSSEVTGELFFGEGSRLTVL.

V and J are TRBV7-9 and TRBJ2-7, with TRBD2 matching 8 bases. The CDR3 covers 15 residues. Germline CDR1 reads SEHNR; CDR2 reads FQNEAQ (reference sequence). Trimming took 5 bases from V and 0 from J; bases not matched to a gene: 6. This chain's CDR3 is CASSLRTSSSYEQYF. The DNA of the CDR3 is TGTGCCAGCAGCCTAAGGACTAGCAGCTCCTACGAGCAGTACTTC. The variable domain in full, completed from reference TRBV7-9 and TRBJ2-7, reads DTGVSQNPRHKITKRGQNVTFRCDPISEHNRLYWYRQTLGQGPEFLTYFQNEAQLEKSRLLSDRFSAERPKGSFSTLEIQRTEQGDSAMYLCASSLRTSSSYEQYFGPGTRLTVT.

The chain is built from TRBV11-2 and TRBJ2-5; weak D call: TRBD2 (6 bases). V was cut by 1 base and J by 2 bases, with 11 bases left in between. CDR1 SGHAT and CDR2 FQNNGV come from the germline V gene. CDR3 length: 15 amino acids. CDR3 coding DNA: TGTGCCAGCAGCTTAGCCTGGGACTTACAAGAGACCCAGTACTTC. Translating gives CASSLAWDLQETQYF. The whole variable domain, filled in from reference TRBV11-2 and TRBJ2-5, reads EAGVAQSPRYKIIEKRQSVAFWCNPISGHATLYWYQQILGQGPKLLIQFQNNGVVDDSQLPKDRFSAERLKGVDSTLKIQPAKLEDSAVYLCASSLAWDLQETQYFGPGTRLLVL.

The CDR3 DNA reads TGTGCCAGCAGTTTTGGACAGGGGGCCGATACGCAGTATTTT. Translated, it gives CASSFGQGADTQYF. This chain links TRBV6-6 with TRBJ2-3, with TRBD1 identical over 11 bases. CDR1 and CDR2 (germline): MNHNY, SVGAGI (reference sequence). V shed 4 bases and J 6 bases; nucleotides not matched to a gene: 3. There are 14 residues in the CDR3.

CDR3: CASARGRETYEQYF. As DNA, the CDR3 is TGCGCCAGCGCTCGGGGGAGGGAGACCTACGAGCAGTACTTC. The chain employs TRBV4-1 and TRBJ2-7; 7 positions match TRBD2. Germline trimming cut 8 bases from V and 2 bases from J; bases unmatched to any gene: 9. The CDR3 totals 14 residues. Germline loops: CDR1 MGHRA, CDR2 YSYEKL.

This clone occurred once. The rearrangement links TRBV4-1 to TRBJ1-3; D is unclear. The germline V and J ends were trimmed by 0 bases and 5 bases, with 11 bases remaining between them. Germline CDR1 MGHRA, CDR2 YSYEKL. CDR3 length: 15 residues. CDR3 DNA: TGCGCCAGCAGCCAAGATACGAGTCAAAGAAACACCATATATTTT. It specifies CASSQDTSQRNTIYF.